This TCR beta chain was recorded in a study of breast tumors, draining lymph nodes, adjacent tissues. Axillary draining lymph nodes of breast cancer patients supplied the node samples. TCRdb recomputed calls from the multiplex PCR reads with MiXCR, one row per CDR3 protein. The table records about 150,000 distinct CDR3 sequences, 32% of them present only once. Notes on the study in general: Most tumor T cells seemingly derive from lymph node, then expand in tumor. Data only fit, rather than demonstrated, lymph node origin of most tumor T cells. Tumor TCR diversity was below lymph nodes but above nontumor tissue.

This clonotype was seen repeatedly, ten times or more. Its matching antigen is unknown. This CDR3 is 15 amino acids long. V dropped 4 bases and J dropped 1; count of bases not matched to a gene: 2. CDR1 is MDHEN and CDR2 is SYDVKM in the germline V gene. Sequencing was carried out using axillary lymph node tissue. The sequence was collected from a female donor with breast cancer. Some clones in this sample may be carry-over from other donors' samples. This chain uses TRBV28 with TRBJ2-4; TRBD2 matches 9 bases. The CDR3, as DNA: TGTGCCAGCAGTTCTAGCGGGGTCGCCAAAAACATTCAGTACTTC. This encodes CASSSSGVAKNIQYF.